The subject of this entry is one T cell receptor (beta chain). Its antigen is as yet unknown. This record belongs to a study of siplizumab effects on memory and regulatory T cells. Assays covered about 10^5 TCR templates per sample. The protocol was immunoSEQ multiplex PCR, while the TCRdb copy is restricted to in-frame clones and leaves out a portion. The sample lists approximately 94,000 clones; about 91% were seen once. Overall study findings and caveats: Alloreactive sequences tracing back to unstimulated CD4+ memory cells fell significantly with siplizumab. There appeared to be greater diversity in naive T cells than in memory cells, and naive T cells seemed major contributors to the alloresponse.

Trimming stripped 5 bases from V and 1 base from J, with 0 bases between. Per the germline V gene, CDR1 is WNHNN and CDR2 is SYGVQD (reference sequence). The length of the CDR3 is 10 residues. The chain carries TRBV10-1 and TRBJ2-7; D uncertain. Sequences were obtained from CD4+ T cells sorted from blood. This TCR was recovered from a human donor in good health. In nucleotides, the CDR3 is TGCGCCAGCAGTTCCTACGAGCAGTACTTC. Its protein product is CASSSYEQYF.